This passage covers 21 T cell receptor beta chains from one sample sequenced in a study of OX40 agonist ivuxolimab in advanced cancers. Measured with immunoSEQ multiplex PCR; TCRdb has only the in-frame clones, and not every one. The top ten clones hold approximately 9.8% of a sample with fewer than 40,000 clones, around 83% of them seen once. The sequencing here drew on CD4+ or CD8+ T cells sorted from blood, taken in a trial of the OX40 agonist ivuxolimab. The receptors shown here come from an adult with an advanced solid tumor such as melanoma, head and neck, liver or kidney cancer.

The chain has TRBV7-3 and TRBJ2-2; no clear D gene. The CDR3 totals 15 residues. The germline CDR1 and CDR2 sequences are SGHTA and FQGTGA. The V and J ends lost 2 bases and 5 bases respectively, with 12 bases between them. The chain's CDR3 is CASSLDHRVTGELFF. CDR3 nucleotide sequence: TGTGCCAGCAGCTTAGACCACCGGGTTACCGGGGAGCTGTTTTTT.

This clone appeared a few times. V gene TRBV15 combines with J gene TRBJ2-3; TRBD2 is a possible D gene (5 bases). The CDR3 runs to 14 residues. Germline CDR1 is LNHNV and CDR2 is YYDKDF (reference sequence). V was pared by 4 bases and J by 5 bases, with 13 bases between. CDR3 nucleotide sequence: TGTGCCACCAGCACCAGACTGGACTTAGATACGCAGTATTTT. Translated: CATSTRLDLDTQYF.

This clone was detected a few times. In DNA, the CDR3 is TGTGCCAGCAGCTTAGCGATAAGGGACGCAGATACGCAGTATTTT. Protein: CASSLAIRDADTQYF. This chain joins TRBV7-6 and TRBJ2-3; D assignment may be TRBD1 or TRBD2 (5 bases each). Germline CDR1 reads SGHVS; CDR2 reads FNYEAQ. This CDR3 has 15 amino acids. Trimming took 0 bases from V and 4 from J, leaving 11 bases between them.

The V gene is TRBV30, the J gene TRBJ1-6, with D uncertain. This CDR3 region has 13 residues. CDR1 GTSNPN and CDR2 SVGIG come from the germline V gene (reference sequence). V was cut by 4 bases and J by 2 bases, with 6 bases left in between. CDR3 loop: CAWTGTYNSPLHF. The CDR3 nucleotides are TGTGCCTGGACCGGGACCTATAATTCACCCCTCCACTTT.

The V and J genes are TRBV18 and TRBJ2-7, with D possibly matching TRBD1 (6 bases). The CDR3 consists of 14 residues. Per the germline V gene, CDR1 is KGHSH and CDR2 is LQKENI. V gave up 3 bases and J gave up 5 bases, with 14 bases separating them. The DNA for the CDR3 is TGTGCCAGCTCACCCTTACAGGGCGGGCACGAGCAGTACTTC. It codes for CASSPLQGGHEQYF.

The V gene is TRBV10-2, the J gene TRBJ1-1; D remains ambiguous. Between the trimmed V and J ends, which lost 0 bases and 6 bases, there was a span of 5 bases. CDR1 and CDR2 from the germline V gene are WSHSY and SAAADI. The CDR3 extends over 12 amino acids. The CDR3 DNA reads TGCGCCAGCAGTGAGTCGACACCTGAAGCTTTCTTT. The encoded protein is CASSESTPEAFF.

The rearrangement uses TRBV2 and TRBJ2-5, with TRBD1 matching 7 bases. CDR3 length: 14 residues. Germline trimming cut 6 bases from V and 1 base from J; bases unmatched to any gene: 5. Germline V lookup: CDR1 SNHLY, CDR2 FYNNEI. This CDR3 reads CASSLTGLQETQYF. DNA for the CDR3: TGTGCCAGCAGCTTGACAGGGCTCCAAGAGACCCAGTACTTC.

This sequence joins TRBV6-1 and TRBJ2-1; 9 bases align to TRBD1. There are 15 residues in the CDR3. Germline loops: CDR1 MNHNS, CDR2 SASEGT. Trimming at V came to 6 bases and at J to 4 bases, leaving 7 bases not matched to a gene. The CDR3 loop reads CASRGRGQGYNEQFF. Here the CDR3 DNA reads TGTGCCAGCAGAGGGAGGGGACAGGGTTACAATGAGCAGTTCTTC.

The rearrangement links TRBV7-3 to TRBJ2-5, with D uncertain. In germline, CDR1 is SGHTA, CDR2 FQGTGA. V was clipped by 5 bases and J by 2 bases, with 9 bases between them. This CDR3 contains 13 residues. The DNA for the CDR3 is TGTGCCAGCAGCCGGGCAGAACAAGAGACCCAGTACTTC. As protein: CASSRAEQETQYF.

This clone was found once. The rearrangement joins TRBV7-9 to TRBJ2-5; D gene ambiguous. V was trimmed by 5 bases and J by 0 bases, leaving 19 bases between them. CDR3 length: 17 amino acids. Germline CDR1 is SEHNR and CDR2 is FQNEAQ (reference sequence). The CDR3 nucleotides are TGTGCCAGCAGCCCCAGTGGTGGACGGCGGTACCAAGAGACCCAGTACTTC. Translated, it gives CASSPSGGRRYQETQYF.

The chain recombines TRBV7-6 with TRBJ2-7; D assignment may be TRBD1 or TRBD2 (6 bases each). CDR1 and CDR2 (germline): SGHVS, FNYEAQ. CDR3 length: 13 residues. V lost 5 bases to trimming and J lost 4 bases, with 12 bases between them. This CDR3 reads CASSGPGAYEQYF. The DNA of the CDR3 is TGTGCCAGCAGCGGCCCGGGGGCATACGAGCAGTACTTC.

This chain uses TRBV28 with TRBJ2-5, with D unclear. The J call is uncertain, as TRBJ2-7 better fits the DNA end. This CDR3 contains 11 residues. CDR1 and CDR2 (germline): MDHEN, SYDVKM. The CDR3 reads CASKDLYEQYF. The CDR3 region has the DNA TGTGCCAGCAAGGACCTCTACGAGCAGTACTTC.

The V call is TRBV2, the J call TRBJ2-1; D is unresolved. Germline V gene lookup returns CDR1 SNHLY and CDR2 FYNNEI. The CDR3 contains 14 residues. The V gene lost 2 bases and the J gene lost 5 bases, with 10 bases spanning the gap. CDR3 in amino acids: CASSEISPHNEQFF. The CDR3 DNA sequence: TGTGCCAGCAGTGAAATCAGCCCCCACAATGAGCAGTTCTTC.

The rearrangement links TRBV7-9 to TRBJ2-2; TRBD1 might be the D (6 bases). Germline CDR1 and CDR2: SEHNR and FQNEAQ (reference sequence). The CDR3 contains 17 residues. With 3 bases removed from V and 5 bases from J, the gap between germline ends came to 19 bases. The CDR3 sequence is CASSLFGGGQGTGELFF. CDR3 DNA: TGTGCCAGCAGCTTGTTCGGTGGGGGCCAGGGGACCGGGGAGCTGTTTTTT.

This rearrangement joins TRBV2 to TRBJ1-5; D remains unclear. The germline V gene has CDR1 SNHLY and CDR2 FYNNEI. The CDR3 loop spans 13 amino acids. V was clipped by 6 bases and J by 4 bases, with 10 bases between them. The CDR3: CASRDTQNQPQHF. CDR3 sequence (DNA): TGTGCCAGCAGAGACACACAGAATCAGCCCCAGCATTTT.

The chain has TRBV29-1 and TRBJ1-2; the D gene is possibly TRBD1 (5 bases). CDR1 and CDR2 (germline): SQVTM, ANQGSEA. The V end lost 7 bases, the J end lost 7 bases, and 16 bases lay between the germline ends. The CDR3 has 12 amino acids. Written as DNA, the CDR3 is TGCAGCGCCGACGGGGGGATTCGTGGCTACACCTTC. It codes for CSADGGIRGYTF.

V gene TRBV4-1 combines with J gene TRBJ2-7; maybe TRBD2 (6 bases). Trimming stripped 0 bases from V and 4 bases from J, with 7 bases between. Germline CDR1 is MGHRA and CDR2 is YSYEKL. The CDR3 totals 13 residues. The CDR3 reads CASSQERGYEQYF. As DNA, the CDR3 is TGCGCCAGCAGCCAAGAGCGGGGTTACGAGCAGTACTTC.

The chain has TRBV12-5 and TRBJ2-3; 8 bases are a match to TRBD2. This CDR3 contains 14 residues. V lost 7 bases to trimming and J lost 2 bases; unmatched junction nucleotides: 5. CDR1 and CDR2 from the germline V gene are LGHNT and FRNRAP. Written as DNA, the CDR3 is TGTGCTAGTGTCTGGCGGGAGGTCACAGATACGCAGTATTTT. It codes for CASVWREVTDTQYF.

The rearrangement joins TRBV4-1 to TRBJ1-1; D is unclear. The germline V gene has CDR1 MGHRA and CDR2 YSYEKL. The CDR3 is 11 residues long. V was pared by 6 bases and J by 3 bases, with 5 bases between. The CDR3: CASRRDTEAFF. CDR3 in DNA: TGCGCCAGCAGACGGGACACTGAAGCTTTCTTT.

V and J are TRBV18 and TRBJ2-7; weak D call: TRBD1 (5 bases). The germline V and J ends were trimmed by 4 bases and 3 bases, with 16 bases remaining between them. Germline values: CDR1 KGHSH, CDR2 LQKENI. This CDR3 contains 15 residues. CDR3 protein: CASSLQSAQGYEQYF. The CDR3 nucleotides read TGTGCCAGCTCACTACAGTCCGCCCAGGGCTACGAGCAGTACTTC.

The CDR3: CASSNSLSDEQFF. The CDR3 DNA sequence: TGCGCCAGCAGCAATAGTCTCTCGGATGAGCAGTTCTTC. The V call is TRBV5-1, the J call TRBJ2-1, with unresolved D. This CDR3 has 13 amino acids. Per the germline V gene, CDR1 is SGHRS and CDR2 is YFSETQ. V lost 4 bases, J lost 8 bases, and 13 bases lay in between.